The 27 T cell receptor beta chains below come from one sample, sequenced in a study of T cells in Graves' hyperthyroidism and ophthalmopathy. Amplification of TCR beta CDR3 regions used RNA as the template. With the HTBI primer set, the TCR CDR3 went through a first round of RT-PCR. One entry per CDR3 protein results from TCRdb running MiXCR on the multiplex PCR reads. The data show roughly 550,000 distinct CDR3 sequences, with about 16% seen just once and 29% held by the top ten. The sample comprised blood. These TCRs come from a woman aged 25 to 39 with Graves' ophthalmopathy.

This clonotype was seen at least ten times. The rearrangement links TRBV6-2 or TRBV6-3 to TRBJ2-7, with D perhaps TRBD1 (6 bases). The CDR3 is 13 residues long. Germline V gives CDR1 MNHEY, CDR2 SVGEGT. Trimming shortened V by 2 bases and J by 5 bases, and 10 bases separated the two germline ends. In nucleotides, the CDR3 is TGTGCCAGCAGTTACCAGGGGTCCAACGAGCAGTACTTC. As protein: CASSYQGSNEQYF.

This clonotype appeared a few times. The chain has TRBV14 and TRBJ2-7; tentatively, D is TRBD2 (5 bases). The germline CDR1 and CDR2 sequences are SGHDN and FVKESK. The CDR3 has 13 amino acids. Trimming pared 0 bases from V and 9 bases from J, leaving 12 bases between. The CDR3 region is CASSQDPRDRQYF. In DNA form, the CDR3 reads TGTGCCAGCAGCCAAGATCCTCGGGATAGGCAGTACTTC.

The chain uses TRBV19 and TRBJ2-6; D might be TRBD2 (6 bases). V gave up 7 bases and J gave up 2 bases, with 12 bases separating them. The CDR3 contains 15 residues. The germline gives CDR1 LNHDA, CDR2 SQIVND (reference sequence). The CDR3 DNA follows: TGTGCCAGTAATGGGAGGTCCGCTGGGGCCAACGTCCTGACTTTC. Protein: CASNGRSAGANVLTF.

V is TRBV5-5 and J is TRBJ2-1; 8 bases map to TRBD2. With V trimmed by 1 base and J by 7 bases, 7 bases remained unmatched. The CDR3 length is 15 residues. Germline CDR1 is SGHKS and CDR2 is YYEKEE (reference sequence). CDR3 residues: CASSLIREGLNEQFF. CDR3 sequence (DNA): TGTGCCAGCAGCTTGATACGGGAGGGCCTGAATGAGCAGTTCTTC.

This clonotype was observed many times. The chain carries TRBV20-1 and TRBJ2-1; a weak D match, TRBD1 (6 bases). In germline, CDR1 is DFQATT, CDR2 SNEGSKA (reference sequence). Trimming took off 4 bases at V and 10 bases at J, with 17 bases between the two ends. This CDR3 contains 13 residues. CDR3 region: CSAMVSGDREQFF. The CDR3 region has the DNA TGCAGTGCTATGGTCTCAGGGGATCGCGAGCAGTTCTTC.

This clonotype came up a few times. This chain uses TRBV27 with TRBJ2-4; a weak D match, TRBD2 (5 bases). V gave up 6 bases and J gave up 7 bases, with 19 bases separating them. Germline V gene lookup returns CDR1 MNHEY and CDR2 SMNVEV (reference sequence). The CDR3 has 15 residues. Here the CDR3 DNA reads TGTGCCAGCAGACCAACCCCCCCTAGCTTGAACATTCAGTACTTC. This codes for CASRPTPPSLNIQYF.

This clonotype was counted at least ten times. The V gene is TRBV7-2, the J gene TRBJ2-7; D is unclear. This CDR3 region has 13 residues. Germline V gene data show CDR1 as SGHTA and CDR2 as FQGNSA. V lost 4 bases to trimming and J lost 5 bases, with 12 bases between them. Here the CDR3 DNA reads TGTGCCAGCAGCTCCGACACCACAGACGAGCAGTACTTC. It encodes CASSSDTTDEQYF.

This clonotype was recorded at least ten times. The genes are TRBV20-1 and TRBJ1-5; TRBD1 is a possible D gene (6 bases). The germline gives CDR1 DFQATT, CDR2 SNEGSKA (reference sequence). Trimming pared 0 bases from V and 0 bases from J, leaving 12 bases between. This CDR3 spans 16 amino acids. The CDR3 spells CSARDQGKSSNQPQHF. The CDR3 DNA reads as TGCAGTGCTAGAGATCAGGGGAAAAGTAGCAATCAGCCCCAGCATTTT.

Points on this clonotype: A clone one base away is much larger, so this may be a read error. This chain links TRBV3-1 with TRBJ1-2; TRBD1 agrees at 9 bases. V trimming: 4 bases; J trimming: 4 bases; junction bases outside the gene matches: 4. The CDR3 extends over 14 amino acids. Germline V gene data show CDR1 as LGHDT and CDR2 as YNNKEL (reference sequence). The CDR3 is CASSPGTGIYGYTF. CDR3 coding DNA: TGTGCCAGCAGCCCCGGGACAGGGATCTATGGCTACACCTTC. The full variable domain, rest sourced from reference TRBV3-1 and TRBJ1-2, is DTAVSQTPKYLVTQMGNDKSIKCEQNLGHDTMYWYKQDSKKFLKIMFSYNNKELIINETVPNRFSPKSPDKAHLNLHINSLELGDSAVYFCASSPGTGIYGYTFGSGTRLTVV.

This clonotype was detected only a few times. The chain links TRBV7-2 to TRBJ1-4, with TRBD1 matching over 11 bases. This CDR3 contains 14 residues. CDR1 and CDR2 (germline): SGHTA, FQGNSA. V lost 5 bases to trimming and J lost 8 bases; unmatched junction nucleotides: 4. The DNA for the CDR3 is TGTGCCAGCAGCAAGGGACAGGGGGTCGAAAAACTGTTTTTT. Amino acid sequence: CASSKGQGVEKLFF.

This clonotype has a count of ten or more. The chain recombines TRBV3-1 with TRBJ2-2, with 9 bases lining up with TRBD1. The CDR3 spans 16 residues. Trimming took 0 bases from V and 3 from J; bases not matched to a gene: 2. Germline V gene data show CDR1 as LGHDT and CDR2 as YNNKEL (reference sequence). CDR3 DNA: TGTGCCAGCAGCCAAGAGGGGGACAGGGACACCGGGGAGCTGTTTTTT. It translates to CASSQEGDRDTGELFF.

Turning to this clonotype: Since a much larger clone is just one base distant, this may be a read error. This sequence joins TRBV7-2 and TRBJ2-7; D unclear. CDR1 SGHTA and CDR2 FQGNSA come from the germline V gene. V was cut by 8 bases and J by 4 bases, with 12 bases left in between. This CDR3 spans 12 amino acids. CDR3 in amino acids: CASGSSAYEQYF. The CDR3, as DNA: TGTGCCAGCGGCTCCTCCGCTTACGAGCAGTACTTC. The whole variable domain, remainder taken from reference TRBV7-2 and TRBJ2-7, is GAGVSQSPSNKVTEKGKDVELRCDPISGHTALYWYRQSLGQGLEFLIYFQGNSAPDKSGLPSDRFSAERTGGSVSTLTIQRTQQEDSAVYLCASGSSAYEQYFGPGTRLTVT.

The chain joins TRBV6-1 to TRBJ2-3, with 10 bases identical to TRBD2. CDR3 length equals 18 residues. The junction had 11 bases not matched to a gene; V was cut back by 4 bases and J by 1 base. Germline V CDR1 and CDR2: MNHNS, SASEGT. The CDR3, as DNA: TGTGCCAGCAGTGGGTATAGGACTAGCGGTCATGGCACAGATACGCAGTATTTT. It specifies CASSGYRTSGHGTDTQYF.

To note about this clonotype: This sequence may be a read error, since a much larger clone differs from it by one base. The V call is TRBV5-1, the J call TRBJ2-3, with TRBD2 identical over 7 bases. CDR1 is SGHRS and CDR2 is YFSETQ in the germline V gene. V gave up 4 bases and J gave up 0 bases; unmatched junction bases: 14. There are 18 residues in the CDR3. CDR3 coding DNA: TGCGCCAGCAGCCCCCCCCCCGGGTCTAGCGGTAGCACAGATACGCAGTATTTT. Translation: CASSPPPGSSGSTDTQYF.

The V call is TRBV6-5, the J call TRBJ1-6; D is uncertain. The CDR3 runs 13 residues. Per germline, CDR1 MNHEY and CDR2 SVGAGI. V was clipped by 4 bases and J by 10 bases, with 11 bases between them. This CDR3 reads CASSSDGESPLHF. The CDR3, as DNA: TGTGCCAGCAGTTCCGACGGGGAATCACCCCTCCACTTT.

This clonotype was picked up many times. This sequence joins TRBV7-2 and TRBJ2-5; D gene ambiguous. V was cut by 1 base and J by 7 bases, with 7 bases left in between. This CDR3 has 12 residues. Looked up from germline, CDR1 is SGHTA and CDR2 is FQGNSA. CDR3 sequence: CASSLGPRTQYF. The CDR3 nucleotides are TGTGCCAGCAGCTTAGGCCCTCGGACCCAGTACTTC.

J is TRBJ1-6 and V is TRBV15, with D hard to call. With 0 bases removed from V and 7 bases from J, the gap between germline ends came to 7 bases. From germline, CDR1 is LNHNV and CDR2 YYDKDF (reference sequence). CDR3 length: 14 residues. As DNA, the CDR3 is TGTGCCACCAGCAGAGAGGATTTGAATTCACCCCTCCACTTT. This gives the protein CATSREDLNSPLHF. The variable domain in full, with the rest retrieved from reference TRBV15 and TRBJ1-6, is DAMVIQNPRYQVTQFGKPVTLSCSQTLNHNVMYWYQQKSSQAPKLLFHYYDKDFNNEADTPDNFQSRRPNTSFCFLDIRSPGLGDTAMYLCATSREDLNSPLHFGNGTRLTVT.

The rearrangement uses TRBV7-8 and TRBJ1-1, with 9 nucleotides matching TRBD1. Germline CDR1 reads SGHVS; CDR2 reads FQNEAQ. With 9 bases clipped from V and 1 base from J, the junction kept 15 bases outside the gene matches. This CDR3 is built from 17 residues. CDR3 nucleotides: TGTGCCAGTAGCAAAGATACAGGGGGCAGGAGGAACACTGAAGCTTTCTTT. Protein: CASSKDTGGRRNTEAFF. The full variable domain, rest sourced from reference TRBV7-8 and TRBJ1-1, is GAGVSQSPRYKVAKRGQDVALRCDPISGHVSLFWYQQALGQGPEFLTYFQNEAQLDKSGLPSDRFFAERPEGSVSTLKIQRTQQEDSAVYLCASSKDTGGRRNTEAFFGQGTRLTVV.

The V call is TRBV5-6, the J call TRBJ2-7; weak D call: TRBD1 (6 bases). V gave up 3 bases and J gave up 0 bases, with 13 bases separating them. This CDR3 spans 15 amino acids. Germline CDR1 and CDR2: SGHDT and YYEEEE. CDR3 nucleotides: TGTGCCAGCAGCTGGGACACAGAGAGCTCCTACGAGCAGTACTTC. Translated, it gives CASSWDTESSYEQYF.

The J gene is TRBJ2-3, the V gene TRBV5-4; D assignment may be TRBD1 or TRBD2 (6 bases each). CDR3 length equals 13 residues. Trimming took 7 bases from V and 6 from J, leaving 15 bases between them. Per the germline V gene, CDR1 is SGHNT and CDR2 is YYREEE (reference sequence). The CDR3 DNA is TGTGCCAGCCACGGGGGCCAGAAGGATACGCAGTATTTT. Amino acids: CASHGGQKDTQYF.

This chain's CDR3 is CASTQANSYEQYF. CDR3 sequence (DNA): TGTGCCAGCACGCAAGCGAACTCCTACGAGCAGTACTTC. The genes are TRBV28 and TRBJ2-7, with D unclear. The CDR3 is 13 residues long. V was clipped by 7 bases and J by 0 bases, with 10 bases between them. Germline V gene sequence: CDR1 MDHEN, CDR2 SYDVKM. The variable domain in full, completed from reference TRBV28 and TRBJ2-7, reads DVKVTQSSRYLVKRTGEKVFLECVQDMDHENMFWYRQDPGLGLRLIYFSYDVKMKEKGDIPEGYSVSREKKERFSLILESASTNQTSMYLCASTQANSYEQYFGPGTRLTVT.

The chain combines TRBV4-3 with TRBJ1-4; D perhaps matches TRBD1 (5 bases). Trimming took off 1 base at V and 8 bases at J, with 11 bases between the two ends. The CDR3 covers 14 residues. From germline, CDR1 is LGHNA and CDR2 YSLEER. The DNA for the CDR3 is TGCGCCAGCAGCCAAGCGGGGGTTGGCGAAAAACTGTTTTTT. This encodes CASSQAGVGEKLFF.

V and J are TRBV7-3 and TRBJ2-1, with TRBD2 matching over 15 bases. The CDR3 loop spans 16 amino acids. V gave up 4 bases and J gave up 4 bases; unmatched junction bases: 2. CDR1 SGHTA and CDR2 FQGTGA come from the germline V gene. The CDR3 DNA follows: TGTGCCAGCAGCTCCGGGACTAGCGGGAGGTACAATGAGCAGTTCTTC. Protein: CASSSGTSGRYNEQFF.

This clonotype was seen at least ten times. For the CDR3, the DNA is TGTGCCAGCAGCCAAGATGGGGGCTGGGACACTGAAGCTTTCTTT. Translating gives CASSQDGGWDTEAFF. J is TRBJ1-1 and V is TRBV3-1, with D maybe TRBD1 (6 bases). CDR3 length equals 15 residues. Between the trimmed V and J ends, which lost 0 bases and 3 bases, there was a span of 11 bases. Germline values: CDR1 LGHDT, CDR2 YNNKEL (reference sequence).

This clonotype was detected many times. This chain uses TRBV20-1 with TRBJ2-1, with 9 bases matching TRBD2. Germline CDR1 reads DFQATT; CDR2 reads SNEGSKA (reference sequence). The CDR3 has 16 amino acids. V was clipped by 7 bases and J by 8 bases; unmatched bases: 18. The CDR3 DNA sequence: TGCAGTGGGAGTTCCCTTAGTAGCGGGAGAGGGGATGAGCAGTTCTTC. It specifies CSGSSLSSGRGDEQFF.

This clonotype turned up a few times. This rearrangement joins TRBV13 to TRBJ2-6; TRBD2 might be the D (5 bases). The CDR3 covers 14 residues. Trimming took 8 bases from V and 2 from J, leaving 10 bases between them. The germline gives CDR1 PRHDT, CDR2 FYEKMQ (reference sequence). CDR3 sequence (DNA): TGTGCCAGCGCCTGGGGAGCTGGGGCCAACGTCCTGACTTTC. It yields the protein CASAWGAGANVLTF.

The chain recombines TRBV27 with TRBJ2-5, with D maybe TRBD2 (6 bases). The CDR3 covers 15 residues. Germline V gene data show CDR1 as MNHEY and CDR2 as SMNVEV (reference sequence). V lost 1 base, J lost 5 bases, and 14 bases lay in between. The CDR3: CASSLFVGGGETQYF. The CDR3 DNA follows: TGTGCCAGCAGTTTATTTGTTGGAGGAGGGGAGACCCAGTACTTC.